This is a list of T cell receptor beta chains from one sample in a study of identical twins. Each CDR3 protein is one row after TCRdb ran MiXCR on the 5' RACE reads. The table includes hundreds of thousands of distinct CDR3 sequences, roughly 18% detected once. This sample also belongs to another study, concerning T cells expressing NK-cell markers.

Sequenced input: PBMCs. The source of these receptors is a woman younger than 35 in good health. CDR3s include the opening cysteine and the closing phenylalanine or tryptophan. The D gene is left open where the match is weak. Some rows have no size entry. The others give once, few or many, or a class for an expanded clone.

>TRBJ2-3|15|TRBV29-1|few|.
TGCAGCGTTGTAGGAGGGGGCCAGGTCACAGATACGCAGTATTTT
CSVVGGGQVTDTQYF
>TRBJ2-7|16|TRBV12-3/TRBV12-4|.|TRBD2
TGTGCCAGCAGTTTATCGGCTAGCGGGGGTTCCTCCGAGCAGTACTTC
CASSLSASGGSSEQYF
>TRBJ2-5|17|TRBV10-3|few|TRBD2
TGTGCCATCAGTGAGTCTGGCGGGAGGACCCTCCAAGAGACCCAGTACTTC
CAISESGGRTLQETQYF
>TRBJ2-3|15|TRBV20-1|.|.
TGCAGTGCTAGCAAGGGGGGCGGGGTGCCAGATACGCAGTATTTT
CSASKGGGVPDTQYF
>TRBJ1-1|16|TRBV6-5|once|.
TGTGCCAGCAGTTACCAAAAATCGACAGTTTCCACTGAAGCTTTCTTT
CASSYQKSTVSTEAFF
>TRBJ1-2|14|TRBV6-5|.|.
TGTGCCAGCAGTTACTCAGAGGGGGGCGGTGGCTACACCTTC
CASSYSEGGGGYTF
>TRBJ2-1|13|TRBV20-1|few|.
TGCAGTGCTCCGGGCTCTAGGGAAAATGAGCAGTTCTTC
CSAPGSRENEQFF
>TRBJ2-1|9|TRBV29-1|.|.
TGCAGCGTTGAAAATGAGCAGTTCTTC
CSVENEQFF
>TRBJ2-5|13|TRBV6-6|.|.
TGTGCCAGCGGTCGGGCCGATGGGGAGACCCAGTACTTC
CASGRADGETQYF
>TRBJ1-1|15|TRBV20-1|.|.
TGCAGTGCTAGAGGAGGCGCGGAGGGAGGGGTTGAAGCTTTCTTT
CSARGGAEGGVEAFF
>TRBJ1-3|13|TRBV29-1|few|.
TGCAGCGTTGGGTTCGGACGTGGAAACACCATATATTTT
CSVGFGRGNTIYF
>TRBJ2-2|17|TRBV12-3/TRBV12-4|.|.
TGTGCCAGCAGTTTAGCGCTTGGCAGGGGAGACACCGGGGAGCTGTTTTTT
CASSLALGRGDTGELFF
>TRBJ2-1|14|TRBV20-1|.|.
TGCAGTGCTAGAGGTCCGCGCTCCTACAATGAGCAGTTCTTC
CSARGPRSYNEQFF
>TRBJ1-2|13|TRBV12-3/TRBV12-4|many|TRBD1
TGTGCCAGCAGTTTTTATGGACAGGGGAGTGGCACCTTC
CASSFYGQGSGTF
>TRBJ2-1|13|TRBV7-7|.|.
TGTGCTAGCAGCTTTACGAGCCTTGGTGAGCAGTTCTTC
CASSFTSLGEQFF
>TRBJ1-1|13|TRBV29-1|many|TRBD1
TGCAGCGACCAGGGGGGTGATGAGGGTGAAGCTTTCTTT
CSDQGGDEGEAFF
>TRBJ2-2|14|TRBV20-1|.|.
TGCAGTGCGAGACCGGGAACGTACACCGGGGAGCTGTTTTTT
CSARPGTYTGELFF
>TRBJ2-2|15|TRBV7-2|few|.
TGTGCCAGCAGCGTGACCGGGAGGAACACCGGGGAGCTGTTTTTT
CASSVTGRNTGELFF
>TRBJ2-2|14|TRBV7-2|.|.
TGTGCCAGCAGCCCCGGCGGGTTCACCGGGGAGCTGTTTTTT
CASSPGGFTGELFF
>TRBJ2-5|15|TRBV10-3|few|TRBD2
TGTGCCATCAGGGACACTAGCGGGGAACAAGAGACCCAGTACTTC
CAIRDTSGEQETQYF
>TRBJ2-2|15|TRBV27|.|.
TGTGCCAGCAGTTTAATGGCAGCGAACACCGGGGAGCTGTTTTTT
CASSLMAANTGELFF
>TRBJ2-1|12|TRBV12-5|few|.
TGTGCTAGTGGCCCTCAGAACAATGAGCAGTTCTTC
CASGPQNNEQFF
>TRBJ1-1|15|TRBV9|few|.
TGTGCCAGCAGCGTAGGGCACAGCCCGAACACTGAAGCTTTCTTT
CASSVGHSPNTEAFF
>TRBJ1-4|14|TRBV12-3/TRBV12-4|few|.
TGTGCCAGCAGCCACGACAGATTGAATGAAAAACTGTTTTTT
CASSHDRLNEKLFF
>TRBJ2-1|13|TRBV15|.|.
TGTGCCACCAGCAGAGACAGAGTTGACGAGCAGTTCTTC
CATSRDRVDEQFF
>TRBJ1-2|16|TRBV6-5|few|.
TGTGCCAGCAGTTACTCCCCAGGGGCCTACATCAATGGCTACACCTTC
CASSYSPGAYINGYTF
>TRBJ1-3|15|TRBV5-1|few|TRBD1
TGCGCCAGCAGCTTGACAGGGGTGGTTGGAAACACCATATATTTT
CASSLTGVVGNTIYF
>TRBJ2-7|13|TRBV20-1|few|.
TGCAGTGCTAGATCGCGTAGCTCCTACGAGCAGTACTTC
CSARSRSSYEQYF
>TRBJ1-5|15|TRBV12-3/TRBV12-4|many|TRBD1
TGTGCCAGCAGTCTTAGGACAGGGGGTTATCAGCCCCAGCATTTT
CASSLRTGGYQPQHF
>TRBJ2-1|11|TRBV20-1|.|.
TGCAGTATCAGGAAAAACAATGAGCAGTTCTTC
CSIRKNNEQFF
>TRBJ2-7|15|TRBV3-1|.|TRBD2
TGTGCCAGCAGCCAACCTCTAGCGGGGGGGAACGAGCAGTACTTC
CASSQPLAGGNEQYF
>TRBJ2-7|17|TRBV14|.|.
TGTGCCAGCAGCCAAGGGGGACAGTGGAGGGTTGACTACGAGCAGTACTTC
CASSQGGQWRVDYEQYF
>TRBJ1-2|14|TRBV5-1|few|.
TGCGCCAGCAGCTTTTCGGTCGGTAACTATGGCTACACCTTC
CASSFSVGNYGYTF
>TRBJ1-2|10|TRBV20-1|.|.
TGCAGTGCTCCTCTTTATGGCTACACCTTC
CSAPLYGYTF
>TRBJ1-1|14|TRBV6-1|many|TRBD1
TGTGCCAGCAGTCATAACAGGGGAGGCACTGAAGCTTTCTTT
CASSHNRGGTEAFF
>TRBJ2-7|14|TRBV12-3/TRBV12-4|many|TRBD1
TGTGCCAGCAGACAAAACAGGGGTGACGACGAGCAGTACTTC
CASRQNRGDDEQYF
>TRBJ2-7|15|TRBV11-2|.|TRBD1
TGTGCCAGCAGCTTTACAGGGACAGGGTGGTACGAGCAGTACTTC
CASSFTGTGWYEQYF
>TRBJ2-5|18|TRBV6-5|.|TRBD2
TGTGCCAGCAGTTACCGGGTAGCGGGGGGAGGAGTACAAGAGACCCAGTACTTC
CASSYRVAGGGVQETQYF
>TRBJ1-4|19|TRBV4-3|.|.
TGCGCCAGCAGCCAAGTTGGGGCTTTTTCGGACAGTTTTAATGAAAAACTGTTTTTT
CASSQVGAFSDSFNEKLFF
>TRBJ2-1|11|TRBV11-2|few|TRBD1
TGTGCCAGCCAGGACAGGGGTCGAGCGTTCTTC
CASQDRGRAFF
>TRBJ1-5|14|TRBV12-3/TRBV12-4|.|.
TGTGCCAGCAGCCTATTGGGGTGGATTCAGCCCCAGCATTTT
CASSLLGWIQPQHF
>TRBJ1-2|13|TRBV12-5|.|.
TGTGCTAGTGGTTTACGGGGAGACTATGGCTACACCTTC
CASGLRGDYGYTF
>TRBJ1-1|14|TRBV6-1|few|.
TGTGCCAGCAGCCGCGGGCACTCGAACACTGAAGCTTTCTTT
CASSRGHSNTEAFF
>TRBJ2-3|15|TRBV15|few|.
TGTGCCACCAGCAGAGTACGGGGGGCAGTAGATACGCAGTATTTT
CATSRVRGAVDTQYF
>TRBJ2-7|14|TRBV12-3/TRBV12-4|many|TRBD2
TGTGCCAGCAGTCAACTAGCGTGGGACTACGAGCAGTACTTC
CASSQLAWDYEQYF
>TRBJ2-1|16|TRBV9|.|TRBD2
TGTGCCAGCAGCGAGGGGCGGGGGAGCTCCTACAATGAGCAGTTCTTC
CASSEGRGSSYNEQFF
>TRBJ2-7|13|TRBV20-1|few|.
TGCAGTGCTAGAAGTTTTTCCGGCTACGAGCAGTACTTC
CSARSFSGYEQYF
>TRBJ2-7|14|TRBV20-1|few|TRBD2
TGCAGTGCTGGCGGACTAGCGGGACCCCACGAGCAGTACTTC
CSAGGLAGPHEQYF
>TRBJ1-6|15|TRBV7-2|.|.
TGTGCCAGCAGCTTAGCCACAGGGCTAGGATCACCCCTCCACTTT
CASSLATGLGSPLHF
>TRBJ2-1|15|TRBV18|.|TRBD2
TGTGCCAGCTCACCACGCGGGGGGAAGGACAATGAGCAGTTCTTC
CASSPRGGKDNEQFF
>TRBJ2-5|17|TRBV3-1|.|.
TGTGCCAGCAGCCAAGTTTTGGGGGCAGGGCCTCAAGAGACCCAGTACTTC
CASSQVLGAGPQETQYF
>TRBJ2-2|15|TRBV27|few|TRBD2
TGTGCCAGCAGTATCTCGGGACTAGATTCCGGGGAGCTGTTTTTT
CASSISGLDSGELFF
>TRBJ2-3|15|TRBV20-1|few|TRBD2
TGCAGTGCTAGAGATCCCGGGACTAGCGGCGATACGCAGTATTTT
CSARDPGTSGDTQYF
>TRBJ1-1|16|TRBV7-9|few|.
TGTGCCAGCAGCCCGTTCGGACGCAAGAGGGACACTGAAGCTTTCTTT
CASSPFGRKRDTEAFF
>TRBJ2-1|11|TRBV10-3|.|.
TGTGCCATCAGTGCGACGATTGAGCAGTTCTTC
CAISATIEQFF
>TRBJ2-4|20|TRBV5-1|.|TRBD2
TGCGCCAGCAGCCTACGCACGGCGGGAGGAGGAATCTTAGCCAAAAACATTCAGTACTTC
CASSLRTAGGGILAKNIQYF
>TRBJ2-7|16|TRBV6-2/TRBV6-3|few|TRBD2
TGTGCCAGCAGACCCTCGAACCTAGCGGGGGACTACGAGCAGTACTTC
CASRPSNLAGDYEQYF
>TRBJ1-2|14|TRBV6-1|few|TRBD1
TGTGCCAGCAGTGAATCGGACAGGGTATATGGCTACACCTTC
CASSESDRVYGYTF
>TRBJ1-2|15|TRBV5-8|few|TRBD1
TGTGCCAGCAGCCCCCGACAGGGATCGGGCTATGGCTACACCTTC
CASSPRQGSGYGYTF
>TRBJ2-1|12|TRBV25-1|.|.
TGTGCCAGCAGTGACCTAGCAGATGAGCAGTTCTTC
CASSDLADEQFF